These 14 T cell receptor beta chains were sequenced from one sample in a study of OX40 agonist ivuxolimab in advanced cancers. Sequenced by immunoSEQ multiplex PCR; TCRdb stores in-frame clones only, minus some. The profile shows roughly 56,000 clones, roughly 85% of them singletons. The sequencing here drew on CD4+ or CD8+ T cells sorted from blood, taken in a trial of the OX40 agonist ivuxolimab. These TCRs come from an adult with an advanced solid tumor such as melanoma, head and neck, liver or kidney cancer.

This chain links TRBV9 with TRBJ1-5; a possible D gene is TRBD1 (5 bases). V lost 2 bases and J lost 0, with 6 bases in between. The CDR3 runs to 14 residues. Germline CDR1 is SGDLS and CDR2 is YYNGEE. DNA of the CDR3: TGTGCCAGCAGCGTGGGGGGTAGCAATCAGCCCCAGCATTTT. Amino acids: CASSVGGSNQPQHF. The full variable domain, in which reference TRBV9 and TRBJ1-5 provide the parts outside the CDR3, is DSGVTQTPKHLITATGQRVTLRCSPRSGDLSVYWYQQSLDQGLQFLIQYYNGEERAKGNILERFSAQQFPDLHSELNLSSLELGDSALYFCASSVGGSNQPQHFGDGTRLSIL.

This clone has just one count. The rearrangement uses TRBV10-1 and TRBJ2-5; D may be TRBD1 or TRBD2 (5 bases each). V dropped 0 bases and J dropped 11 bases, with 13 bases sitting between them. The CDR3 consists of 13 residues. Germline CDR1 and CDR2: WNHNN and SYGVQD (reference sequence). CDR3 residues: CASSESGVRKQYF. CDR3 nucleotides: TGCGCCAGCAGTGAGTCGGGGGTACGGAAGCAGTACTTC.

The chain recombines TRBV5-6 with TRBJ2-7, with D perhaps TRBD1 or TRBD2 (6 bases each). The germline CDR1 and CDR2 sequences are SGHDT and YYEEEE. Trimming pared 2 bases from V and 7 bases from J, leaving 10 bases between. This CDR3 is 12 amino acids long. CDR3 sequence (DNA): TGTGCCAGCAGCTTCGGGGGCCTGGAGCAGTACTTC. Residues: CASSFGGLEQYF.

The chain combines TRBV9 with TRBJ2-7; unclear D gene. The CDR3 has 15 residues. Germline lookup yields CDR1 SGDLS and CDR2 YYNGEE. Trimming stripped 3 bases from V and 0 bases from J, with 13 bases between. In DNA, the CDR3 is TGTGCCAGCAGCGAGGGCCCGGAGTCCTCCTACGAGCAGTACTTC. Protein product: CASSEGPESSYEQYF.

The chain joins TRBV5-4 to TRBJ2-1; D may be TRBD2 (7 bases). The CDR3 runs to 14 residues. Trimming took 4 bases from V and 7 from J, leaving 15 bases between them. Germline V lookup: CDR1 SGHNT, CDR2 YYREEE (reference sequence). The CDR3 reads CASSDLGGRNEQFF. In DNA form, the CDR3 reads TGTGCCAGCAGCGACCTCGGGGGGCGAAATGAGCAGTTCTTC.

This clone was seen a single time. V and J are TRBV28 and TRBJ2-3; a weak D match, TRBD2 (6 bases). The germline V gene encodes CDR1 MDHEN and CDR2 SYDVKM. The CDR3 sequence is 16 residues long. V dropped 0 bases and J dropped 0 bases, with 10 bases sitting between them. The CDR3 DNA reads as TGTGCCAGCAGTTTATGGTCCAGCGGGAGCACAGATACGCAGTATTTT. Residues: CASSLWSSGSTDTQYF.

The chain uses TRBV10-3 and TRBJ1-1; 7 bases are shared with TRBD1. This CDR3 comprises 13 residues. J was trimmed by 3 bases and V by 10 bases; bases with no gene match: 8. Per the germline V gene, CDR1 is ENHRY and CDR2 is SYGVKD. CDR3 sequence (DNA): TGTGCCACCGGGACAGACAGGGACACTGAAGCTTTCTTT. It codes for CATGTDRDTEAFF.

The chain combines TRBV7-9 with TRBJ2-2; D is perhaps TRBD1 (6 bases). The CDR3 covers 14 residues. Germline-derived CDR1 and CDR2 are SEHNR and FQNEAQ (reference sequence). Trimming took 8 bases from V and 5 from J, leaving 15 bases between them. The CDR3 is CASVQGRWTGELFF. DNA of the CDR3: TGTGCCAGCGTACAGGGCCGTTGGACCGGGGAGCTGTTTTTT.

The chain recombines TRBV4-1 with TRBJ1-6, with 8 bases lining up with TRBD1. V was pared by 3 bases and J by 0 bases, with 7 bases of the junction left unmatched. The CDR3 sequence is 18 residues long. Germline CDR1 MGHRA, CDR2 YSYEKL. DNA for the CDR3: TGCGCCAGCAGCCAGGAGGGGCAGGGGGCCTCCTATAATTCACCCCTCCACTTT. Amino acid sequence: CASSQEGQGASYNSPLHF.

The chain employs TRBV11-1 and TRBJ2-1; 9 bases match TRBD2. V was clipped by 1 base and J by 10 bases; unmatched bases: 5. Germline V gene data show CDR1 as SGHAT and CDR2 as FQDESV (reference sequence). The CDR3 is 14 residues long. This chain's CDR3 is CASSLGTREGEQFF. The CDR3 DNA reads TGTGCCAGCAGCTTAGGAACGCGGGAGGGGGAGCAGTTCTTC.

This chain uses TRBV10-3 with TRBJ1-5; D may be TRBD1 (5 bases). Trimming stripped 3 bases from V and 3 bases from J, with 12 bases between. This CDR3 comprises 15 residues. CDR1 and CDR2 from the germline V gene are ENHRY and SYGVKD. The CDR3 region has the DNA TGTGCCATCAGTGAATCCAGGGAAGACAATCAGCCCCAGCATTTT. This codes for CAISESREDNQPQHF.

J is TRBJ2-7 and V is TRBV11-2; TRBD1 matches 9 bases. V dropped 5 bases and J dropped 2; count of bases not matched to a gene: 4. Germline loops: CDR1 SGHAT, CDR2 FQNNGV. This CDR3 has 14 amino acids. The CDR3, as DNA: TGTGCCAGCAGCCTCGGGACAGGGACCTACGAGCAGTACTTC. Protein: CASSLGTGTYEQYF.

V and J are TRBV5-1 and TRBJ1-4, with TRBD1 as a possible D gene (6 bases). The CDR3 is made up of 16 amino acids. From germline, CDR1 is SGHRS and CDR2 YFSETQ. V lost 1 base, J lost 8 bases, and 18 bases lay in between. CDR3 DNA sequence: TGCGCCAGCAGCTTGAGTCCCCGGGGGGCCGGGGAAAAACTGTTTTTT. It translates to CASSLSPRGAGEKLFF.

The V gene is TRBV5-5, the J gene TRBJ2-7; weak D call: TRBD2 (6 bases). This CDR3 region has 16 residues. The germline V gene has CDR1 SGHKS and CDR2 YYEKEE (reference sequence). The V and J ends lost 4 bases and 3 bases respectively, with 20 bases between them. The CDR3 DNA sequence: TGTGCCAGCAGCCCACTGGGGTTGCGGGAAGGCTACGAGCAGTACTTC. It specifies CASSPLGLREGYEQYF.